This T cell receptor (beta chain) was found in a study of T cells in Graves' hyperthyroidism and ophthalmopathy. Overall study findings and caveats: Stable hyperthyroidism and ophthalmopathy were separated using 13 V-J signatures. In blood, most of the thyroid clonotypes expanded above 0.001 were also present.

Absent ophthalmopathy progression within 18 months defined stable Graves' hyperthyroidism. Clinicians diagnosed patients from clinical symptoms, serum thyroxine and TRAb, thyroid ultrasound and orbital computed tomography. Deletions cut 6 bases from V and 0 bases from J, with 6 bases between. The CDR3 is 13 amino acids. Germline CDR1 is MDHEN and CDR2 is SYDVKM. TCR beta CDR3 region amplification was performed from RNA transcripts. A first-round RT-PCR of the TCR CDR3 used the HTBI primer set. MiXCR was run by TCRdb on the multiplex PCR reads, yielding one entry per CDR3 protein. The data show around 580,000 distinct CDR3 sequences, with approximately 15% seen just once and around 19% held by the top ten. This clonotype came up many times. The antigen is not known.

Sequencing used blood. The sequence derives from a woman between 18 and 30 years old with Graves' hyperthyroidism. This sequence joins TRBV28 and TRBJ2-4; unclear D gene. The CDR3 loop is CASSLLAKNIQYF. The CDR3 nucleotides read TGTGCCAGCAGCTTACTAGCCAAAAACATTCAGTACTTC.